The clone carrying this T cell receptor beta chain was picked up a small number of times. What it binds is unknown. Template-switching 5'RACE yielded the TCR cDNA; a universal primer site and UMIs were added in the process. Using its own MiXCR run on the 5' RACE reads, TCRdb lists one record per CDR3 protein. The table has some 340,000 distinct CDR3 sequences, around 10% seen once. The data belong to a study of T cells after yellow fever vaccination. Study-wide results and caveats: Peaking faster, on day 5 versus 15, the secondary response was nonetheless weaker.

The V and J ends lost 0 bases and 1 base respectively, with 11 bases between them. There are 16 residues in the CDR3. CDR1 and CDR2 (germline): MNHEY, SVGEGT. This TCR was recovered from a man between 18 and 35 years old who received the YFV17D yellow fever vaccine. V gene TRBV6-2 or TRBV6-3 combines with J gene TRBJ2-3; perhaps TRBD1 as D (6 bases). Source: CD4+ T cells sorted from PBMCs, taken 45 days after the yellow fever booster vaccination. The CDR3 loop reads CASSYSTGIGTDTQYF. CDR3 DNA sequence: TGTGCCAGCAGTTACTCGACAGGTATCGGCACAGATACGCAGTATTTT.